This TCR beta chain was obtained from a study of T cell responses to AZD1222 COVID-19 vaccine. Per germline, CDR1 SGDLS and CDR2 YYNGEE. Trimming at V came to 5 bases and at J to 9 bases, leaving 9 bases not matched to a gene. The CDR3 covers 15 residues. Study-wide results and caveats: Two AZD1222 doses significantly raised spike-specific TCR breadth and depth over controls.

Produced via immunoSEQ multiplex PCR; TCRdb's table is partial and in-frame only. The profile shows about 110,000 clones, 70% to 90% of them singletons. On this clone: Its antigen is unidentified.

The specimen was peripheral blood, collected 28 days after the second AZD1222 dose. The chain is built from TRBV9 and TRBJ2-1; 12 positions match TRBD2. The TCR comes from an adult who received the AZD1222 COVID-19 vaccine. Here the CDR3 reads CASSVTSGGIGEQFF. CDR3 nucleotides: TGTGCCAGCAGTGTTACTAGCGGGGGGATTGGTGAGCAGTTCTTC. The whole variable domain, filled in from reference TRBV9 and TRBJ2-1, reads DSGVTQTPKHLITATGQRVTLRCSPRSGDLSVYWYQQSLDQGLQFLIQYYNGEERAKGNILERFSAQQFPDLHSELNLSSLELGDSALYFCASSVTSGGIGEQFFGPGTRLTVL.